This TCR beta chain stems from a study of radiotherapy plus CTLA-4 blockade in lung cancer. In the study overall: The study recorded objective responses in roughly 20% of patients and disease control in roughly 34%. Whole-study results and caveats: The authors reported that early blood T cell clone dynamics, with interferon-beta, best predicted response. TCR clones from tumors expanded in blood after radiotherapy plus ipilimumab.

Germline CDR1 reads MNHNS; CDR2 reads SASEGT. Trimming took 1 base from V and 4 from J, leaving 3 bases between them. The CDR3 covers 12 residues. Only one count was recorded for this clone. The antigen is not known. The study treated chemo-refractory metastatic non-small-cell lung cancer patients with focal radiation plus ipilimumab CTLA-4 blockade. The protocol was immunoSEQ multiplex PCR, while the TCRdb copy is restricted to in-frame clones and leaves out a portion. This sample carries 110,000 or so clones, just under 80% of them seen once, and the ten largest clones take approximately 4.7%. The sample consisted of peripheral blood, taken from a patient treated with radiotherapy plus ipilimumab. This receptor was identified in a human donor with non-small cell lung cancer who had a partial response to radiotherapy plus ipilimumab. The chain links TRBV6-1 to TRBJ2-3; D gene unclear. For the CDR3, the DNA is TGTGCCAGCAGTGAAGTCGCAGATACGCAGTATTTT. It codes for CASSEVADTQYF.